One T cell receptor beta chain is described in this entry. Its recognized antigen is unknown. Within one base of it there is no much larger clone, and no base qualities were kept. V loses 7 bases, J loses 3 bases, and the germline ends lie 7 bases apart. The CDR3 runs 11 amino acids, cysteine and phenylalanine included. Solely the CDR3 DNA is kept, with 33 bases framed from the first base. CDR1 and CDR2 (MNHEY, SVGAGI) derive from the germline V gene. The data belong to a study of a mutant IDH1 vaccine in newly diagnosed glioma (dated by TCRdb to the early 2020s). For context, the study as a whole: In the chemotherapy-containing groups, vaccination started alongside temozolomide cycles, whereas in patients who had radiotherapy alone it started 4-6 weeks after radiotherapy. The week-35 safety follow-up was designated visit V12, and the week-47 end of study was designated visit V13. Before enrollment, patients had received standard therapy of radiotherapy alone, temozolomide alone, or radiochemotherapy with temozolomide; most received the combination. For exploratory analyses, fewer than 30 treated patients had longitudinal TCRB deep sequencing done wherever samples were available. Peripheral blood was collected at six visits: V03 (baseline), V05, V07, V10, V12 and V13. Of the 25 to 40 treated patients, about 60% were male and around 40% were female, and the mean age was roughly 40 years.

Library prep was done by the immunoSEQ multiplex PCR assay. Rearranged TCR beta chain sequences were amplified with the hsTCRB Kit following the manufacturer's protocol. An Illumina MiSeq was used to sequence the TCRB libraries. Per the source publication's procedure: The proprietary platform of the kit vendor was used for demultiplexing, trimming and gene mapping. In its TCRdb copy, this immuneACCESS table keeps in-frame sequences only and misses some clones. Where compared with another copy, unresolved V genes explain less than half of these, and the others have no known cause. The DNA gave D and trimming, while V, J and clone size come from that table. Counted in this sample were about 56,000 clones; roughly 90% of them appeared once. The top ten hold 1.5% to 2% of the sample. Overall results and qualifications from the work: Pseudoprogression appeared unrelated to alterations in the top peripheral T cell clonotypes detected by TCRB sequencing. According to the authors, sample limitations meant that analyses of patient blood samples could not be reproduced. Across multiple MHC alleles, vaccine-induced immune responses were seen in 90% to 95% of patients. PBMC samples for TCRB deep sequencing were selected based on availability.

The intended sense of this specimen's time point label: week 35, safety follow-up. Each vaccine dose, consisting of 300 ug of a 20-mer mutant IDH1 peptide in Montanide, was administered subcutaneously with topical imiquimod. Patients received eight vaccinations in weeks 1, 3, 5, 7, 11, 15, 19 and 23, corresponding to visits V03 through V10. Donors had newly diagnosed WHO grade 3 or 4 IDH1-mutant astrocytomas with loss of nuclear ATRX. The samples were drawn from NOA16, a multicentre, single-arm, open-label phase I trial in Germany that tested a mutant IDH1 peptide vaccine in humans for the first time. The DNeasy Blood and Tissue Kit was used to extract genomic DNA from EDTA blood for TCRB sequencing.

This material consisted of PBMCs, taken from a glioma patient whose treatment included an IDH1 peptide vaccine. Rearrangement joined TRBV6-5 to TRBJ2-7, with the D gene uncertain. The TCR comes from a man aged 35 to 55 with glioma. Here the CDR3 is given as CASNWGYEQYF. The nucleotide sequence reads TGTGCCAGCAACTGGGGCTACGAGCAGTACTTC.